This T cell receptor (beta chain) was sequenced in a study of cytomegalovirus exposure and HLA in healthy donors (dated by TCRdb to 2015 to 2018). Describing the broader study: According to an earlier analysis of 450 to 650 of the donors, 150 million to 200 million T cells yielded roughly 110 million unique TCR beta sequences and approximately 300 Gb of sequence data. Four or five DR-DQ haplotypes were handled as single units for association and clustering, since linkage in the cohort was strong. Donor age, sex, ethnicity and CMV serostatus were collected together with the repertoire data. Besides the first cohort of 500 to 700 subjects, a separate validation cohort made up of 90 to 150 different subjects was used. The study profiled the T cell repertoires of hundreds of subjects by immunosequencing and related them to cytomegalovirus serostatus. The number of donors typed differed by locus, with roughly 629-640 for A, B, C, DRB1 and DQB1, approximately 500 for DQA1, over 600 for DPA1, and roughly 450 for DPB1. To predict cytomegalovirus infection status, the study combined high-throughput TCR immunosequencing, statistical association of individual TCRs with disease status, and machine learning. Among roughly 370 genotyped donors of the cohort, an average of around 240,000 unique TCR beta nucleotide sequences were sequenced per donor, around 20% of them non-productive. In an earlier analysis of 500 to 650 of the donors, high-throughput TCR beta sequencing was used to judge whether each TCR beta V gene segment behaved as functional or pseudogenic. Class I and class II HLA loci were covered by the typing at four-digit resolution. In a later analysis, previously published TCR beta repertoires from 670 or so donors were re-analyzed and high-resolution HLA genotyping was added so that TCR occurrence patterns could be studied. The genetic ancestry cluster associated with self-reported Caucasian donors included over 80% of the 398 genotyped donors. The aim of the study was to test whether cataloging public T cell receptors could identify signatures of past pathogen exposure. A later genetic analysis took genome-wide SNP genotypes for about 60% of the roughly 670 donors and used that subset as a discovery cohort. All discovery cohort repertoires had been generated on a single sequencing platform. An early release that covered 500 to 800 HLA-typed donors contained around 300 gigabases of sequencing data and roughly 84 million unique TCR sequences. In the later analysis, no new phenotypic data were used to find candidate immune exposures; instead, reliance was placed on TCR beta sequences and their occurrence across donors.

CDR1 and CDR2 were assigned from the germline V gene as MNHNS and SASEGT. V and J lose 8 bases and 5 bases, and a span of 13 bases separates them. CDR3 length: 12 amino acids, cysteine to phenylalanine. Kept here is only the CDR3 DNA, which spans 36 bases and is read in frame from base 1. The cohort comprised under 700 healthy bone marrow donors. At the time of sampling, every cohort member was nominally healthy, though immune exposures that went unrecorded were likely present. The donor was CMV seropositive and was included in the group of 270 or so seropositive cohort members. Every donor gave a peripheral blood sample, and the peripheral blood mononuclear cells from that sample were used for TCR beta sequencing. The Qiagen DNeasy Blood Extraction Kit was used to extract genomic DNA from the blood cell samples. With regard to this clone: Its specific antigen is unknown.

The investigation overall reported the following: Some IMGT-functional V segments, including TRBV6-2 and TRBV6-3, could not be told apart with the 87-base-pair reads, so those segments were excluded. A further reported finding was that TCR beta sequences accurately predicted the HLA-A and HLA-B alleles for most subjects in the first cohort. Only TCR beta chains were sequenced in this cohort, and the absence of alpha or paired-chain data limited detectable features. Because HLA typing was unavailable for some donors at each locus, only the typed subset was used in association tests. Several of the top co-occurrence clusters appeared to be linked to parvovirus B19, influenza, CMV and Epstein-Barr virus, according to a later analysis. Compared with equally common non-associated chains, HLA-associated TCR beta chains in a later analysis were more clonally expanded and had lower generation probabilities. A cluster of highly shared sequence variants was judged likely to represent a technical artifact of the sequencing pipeline. Roughly uniform sequencing depth across donors was assumed in presence/absence analyses, although this assumption may not hold. V-gene and J-gene trimming of TCR beta chains was associated with a missense DCLRE1C variant in a later genetic analysis, and the association was replicated in an independent cohort. The classifier was reported to diagnose cytomegalovirus status with high specificity and sensitivity in both the original cohort and the validation cohort. The only immune exposure information available for the cohort was CMV serostatus. When HLA alleles, especially DR and DQ, strongly co-occurred, TCR associations were difficult to assign to individual alleles. In a later analysis, most CMV-associated TCR beta chains were found to appear HLA-restricted, with HLA associations seemingly driven largely by CMV exposure. In a later analysis, about 17,000 TCR beta sequences were associated with specific HLA alleles at a false discovery rate of 0.05. Because counts were too low, more than 15 rarely observed V segments, including chromosome 9 orphons, were left out of the earlier analysis of a few hundred of the donors. Correlated functional status among segregating V segments might reflect linkage disequilibrium, but an unknown experimental factor could not be ruled out. In an earlier analysis of over 550 of the donors, most TCR beta V segments were observed in productive rearrangements about 87% or about 30% of the time, broadly matching IMGT annotations. Compared with the roughly 710-donor mean, donors in an Asian-associated ancestry cluster had fewer N-insertions in productive TCRs, according to a later genetic analysis. The authors suggested that the approach could potentially be generalized to other disease states and immunological phenotypes. Most TCR sequences were seen in very few donors, while some public TCRs were found in many individuals. The study gave a list of about 170 TCR beta chains associated with cytomegalovirus. A later analysis found that TCR association rates varied across HLA loci, with DRB1 alleles showing the most associated TCRs and HLA-C alleles the fewest. A few of the identified cytomegalovirus-associated TCR beta chains were confirmed in vitro to be specific for cytomegalovirus antigens.

Library construction relied on the immunoSEQ multiplex PCR assay. For the multiplex PCR, a mixture combining 60 forward primers for TCR Vbeta segments and 13 reverse primers for TCR Jbeta segments was used. A multiplex PCR assay on genomic DNA amplified the CDR3 region of rearranged TCR beta genes. Amplified TCR beta libraries were sequenced as 87-base-pair reads on the Illumina HiSeq System. The study's own analysis went as follows. A later analysis counted about 82 million unique TCR beta chains across the 650 to 700 repertoires, and around 9.9 million of these chains were shared by at least two donors. A nearest-neighbor algorithm error-corrected the raw reads and collapsed the reads into unique sequences, merging closely related sequences to remove PCR and sequencing errors. To assign V, D and J gene segments, CDR3 sequences were aligned to IMGT reference sequences. For a sequence to be retained, a match of at least six nucleotides to both a V gene segment and a J gene segment was required. Rearrangements were classified as productive when the CDR3 lacked stop codons and remained in frame with V and J, and all other rearrangements were classified as non-productive. Following IMGT convention, CDR3 was defined as the stretch from the second conserved V-encoded cysteine to the conserved J-encoded phenylalanine. The earlier analysis of 450 to 750 of the donors excluded any sequence lacking an unambiguous match to a single V gene segment. In an earlier analysis of around 590 of the donors, a V segment was called functional when productive rearrangements were above 56.7%, and segregating when the standard deviation between donors exceeded 5%. A statistical classification framework was developed to diagnose cytomegalovirus status using the catalog of TCR beta chain sequences. V and J gene assignment, in a later analysis, came from comparing TCR nucleotide sequences with IMGT/GENE-DB human TR gene sequences. In a later analysis, CDR3 sequences and most-parsimonious VDJ recombination scenarios were assigned using the TCRdist pipeline. In a later analysis, each TCR beta chain was defined by its CDR3 amino acid sequence together with its V-gene family, and reads lacking a unique V-gene family were excluded. A later analysis removed 550 to 700 highly shared, low-generation-probability nucleotide sequences to deal with suspected cross-contamination and a sequencing artifact. A later analysis calculated a clonal expansion index for each public chain from normalized within-repertoire ranks of inferred template counts. A later analysis computed generation probabilities with a VDJ recombination model fitted to out-of-frame rearrangements, and checked the results against IGoR. Hypergeometric tests were used in a later analysis to score TCR-TCR, TCR-HLA and TCR-CMV co-occurrence, with a repertoire-size bias correction applied to the TCR pairs. In a later analysis, false discovery rates were estimated by permuting HLA or CMV assignments 20 times. In a later analysis, co-occurring TCRs were grouped using DBSCAN, and TCRdist sequence similarity was added for clustering within HLA-allele-positive subsets. Repertoires with fewer than 30,000 or more than 120,000 public chains were left out of co-occurrence clustering, as were five repertoires with anomalous nucleotide sharing. The table comes from immuneACCESS by way of TCRdb, which keeps in-frame sequences with V and J called. Part of the clones is missing from these tables; in studies checked, under half for an unresolved V gene and the rest for unknown reasons. V, J and clone size were drawn from that table, and D and trimming were deduced from the DNA. The table held for this sample gives about 50,000 clones. 12% of the sample belongs to the ten largest clones.

Sequencing used PBMCs. This clonotype was obtained from an older woman in good health and CMV-seropositive. The chain employs TRBV6-1 and TRBJ2-7; the D gene cannot be named for sure. DNA sequence: TGTGCCAGCCCACCGGCGCGGAACGAGCAGTACTTC. Translation gives CASPPARNEQYF.